This record covers a single T cell receptor (beta chain). The antigen is unknown. This specimen belongs to a study of T cell responses to AZD1222 COVID-19 vaccine. As for the study in general: Investigators merged groups given second doses at roughly 4 or roughly 12 weeks. Study-level results: The reported proportion of spike-specific TCRs targeting unmutated variant regions was nearly half. Vaccine-associated CD4 TCRs spanned spike, dominant at 160-218 and 743-854. The donor group comprised mostly white British people and more females; the analysis possibly underestimated clonal diversity.

Produced via immunoSEQ multiplex PCR; TCRdb's table is partial and in-frame only. This repertoire shows about 130,000 clones, roughly 92% found once; its top ten account for around 5%. The CDR3 is made up of 14 amino acids. In germline, CDR1 is SEHNR, CDR2 FQNEAQ (reference sequence). This TCR derives from an adult in good health. V usage is TRBV7-9 and J usage is TRBJ1-5; D ambiguous. The material sequenced was peripheral blood, taken on day 0 of AZD1222 vaccination. CDR3: CAVRTAGSNQPQHF. The CDR3 coding sequence is TGTGCAGTCAGGACGGCCGGGAGCAATCAGCCCCAGCATTTT. Using reference TRBV7-9 and TRBJ1-5 for the parts outside the CDR3, the full variable domain is DTGVSQNPRHKITKRGQNVTFRCDPISEHNRLYWYRQTLGQGPEFLTYFQNEAQLEKSRLLSDRFSAERPKGSFSTLEIQRTEQGDSAMYLCAVRTAGSNQPQHFGDGTRLSIL.